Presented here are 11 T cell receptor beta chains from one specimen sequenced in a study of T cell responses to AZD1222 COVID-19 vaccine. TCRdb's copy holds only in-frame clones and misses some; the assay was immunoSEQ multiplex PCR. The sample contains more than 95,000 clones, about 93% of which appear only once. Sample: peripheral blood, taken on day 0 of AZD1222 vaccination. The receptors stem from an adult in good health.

CDR3 loop: CASSWGQTYGYTF. In DNA, the CDR3 is TGTGCCAGCAGCTGGGGACAGACCTATGGCTACACCTTC. The gene calls are TRBV7-9 and TRBJ1-2, with 7 bases aligning to TRBD1. The CDR3 spans 13 residues. The germline V gene has CDR1 SEHNR and CDR2 FQNEAQ (reference sequence). With V trimmed by 4 bases and J by 4 bases, 3 bases remained unmatched.

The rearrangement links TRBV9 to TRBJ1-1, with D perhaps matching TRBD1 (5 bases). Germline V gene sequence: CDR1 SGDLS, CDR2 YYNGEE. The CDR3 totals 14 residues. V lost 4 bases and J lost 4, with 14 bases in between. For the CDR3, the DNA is TGTGCCAGCAGCCTCTCCTGGGGGGTCACTGAAGCTTTCTTT. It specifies CASSLSWGVTEAFF.

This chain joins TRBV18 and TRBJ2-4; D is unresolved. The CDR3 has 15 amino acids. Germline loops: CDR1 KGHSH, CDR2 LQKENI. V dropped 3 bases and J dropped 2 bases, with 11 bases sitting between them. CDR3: CASSPPGWSKNIQYF. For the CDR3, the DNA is TGTGCCAGCTCACCCCCCGGATGGTCCAAAAACATTCAGTACTTC.

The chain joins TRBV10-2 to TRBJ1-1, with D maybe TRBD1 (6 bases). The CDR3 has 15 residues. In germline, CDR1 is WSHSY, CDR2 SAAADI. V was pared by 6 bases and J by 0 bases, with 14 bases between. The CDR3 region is CASRGLTGLNTEAFF. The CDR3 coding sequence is TGCGCCAGCAGAGGGTTAACAGGGCTGAACACTGAAGCTTTCTTT.

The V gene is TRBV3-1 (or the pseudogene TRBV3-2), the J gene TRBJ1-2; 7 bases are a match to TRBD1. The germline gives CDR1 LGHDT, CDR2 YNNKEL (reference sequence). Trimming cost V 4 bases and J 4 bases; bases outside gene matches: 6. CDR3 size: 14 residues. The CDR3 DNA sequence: TGTGCCAGCAGCCCAAGGACAGGTCGCTATGGCTACACCTTC. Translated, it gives CASSPRTGRYGYTF.

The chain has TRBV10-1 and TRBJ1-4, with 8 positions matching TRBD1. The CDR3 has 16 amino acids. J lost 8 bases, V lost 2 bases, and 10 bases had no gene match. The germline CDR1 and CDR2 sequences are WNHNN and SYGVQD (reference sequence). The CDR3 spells CASSEASGTGREKLFF. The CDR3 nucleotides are TGCGCCAGCAGTGAGGCATCCGGGACAGGACGGGAAAAACTGTTTTTT.

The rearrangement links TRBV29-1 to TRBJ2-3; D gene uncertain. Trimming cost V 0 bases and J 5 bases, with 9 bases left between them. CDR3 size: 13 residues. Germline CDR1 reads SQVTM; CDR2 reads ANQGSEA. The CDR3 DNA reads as TGCAGCGTTGAAGATCCCGTTATAGATACGCAGTATTTT. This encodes CSVEDPVIDTQYF.

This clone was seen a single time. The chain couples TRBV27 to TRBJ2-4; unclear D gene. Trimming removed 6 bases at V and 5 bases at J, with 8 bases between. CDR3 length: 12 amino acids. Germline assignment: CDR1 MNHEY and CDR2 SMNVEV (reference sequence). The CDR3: CASRNWENIQYF. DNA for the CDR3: TGTGCCAGCAGAAATTGGGAAAACATTCAGTACTTC.

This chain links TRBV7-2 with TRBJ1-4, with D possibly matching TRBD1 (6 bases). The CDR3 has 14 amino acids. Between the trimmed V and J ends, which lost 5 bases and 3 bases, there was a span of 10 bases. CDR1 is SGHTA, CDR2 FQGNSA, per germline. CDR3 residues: CASSLTGANEKLFF. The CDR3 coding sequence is TGTGCCAGCAGCCTGACAGGAGCTAATGAAAAACTGTTTTTT.

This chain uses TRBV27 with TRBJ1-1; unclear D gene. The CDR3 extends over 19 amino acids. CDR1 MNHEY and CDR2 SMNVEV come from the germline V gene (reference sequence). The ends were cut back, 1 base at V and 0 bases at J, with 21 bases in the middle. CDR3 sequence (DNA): TGTGCCAGCAGTTTATATGGCAGAGCTAAACGGGGAATGAACACTGAAGCTTTCTTT. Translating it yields CASSLYGRAKRGMNTEAFF.

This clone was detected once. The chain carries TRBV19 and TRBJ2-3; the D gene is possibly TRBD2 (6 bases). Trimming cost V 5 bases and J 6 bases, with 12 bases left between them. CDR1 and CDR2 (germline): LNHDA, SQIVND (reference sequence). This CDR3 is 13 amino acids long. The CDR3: CASSPGLQDTQYF. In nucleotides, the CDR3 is TGTGCCAGTAGTCCAGGACTACAGGATACGCAGTATTTT. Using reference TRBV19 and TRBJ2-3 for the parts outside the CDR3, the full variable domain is DGGITQSPKYLFRKEGQNVTLSCEQNLNHDAMYWYRQDPGQGLRLIYYSQIVNDFQKGDIAEGYSVSREKKESFPLTVTSAQKNPTAFYLCASSPGLQDTQYFGPGTRLTVL.